Listed below are T cell receptor beta chains from one sample, sequenced in a study of cytomegalovirus exposure and HLA in healthy donors. Produced via immunoSEQ multiplex PCR; TCRdb's table is partial and in-frame only. The table records some 190,000 clones, around 87% of them present only once. The material sequenced was PBMCs. The receptors derive from a young man in good health and CMV-seronegative. Both conserved end residues are part of each CDR3. A D gene is named only where the DNA matches it firmly. Clone size, where shown, is once, few, many, or a class for clones that have expanded.

cdr3_nt cdr3_aa j_call clone_size d_call v_call
TGTGCCAGCAGCTTAACCCAGAATGAGCAGTTCTTC CASSLTQNEQFF TRBJ2-1 NA NA TRBV11-2
TGTGCCACCAGCAGAGGAAGGCAGGTCACGTATGGCTACACCTTC CATSRGRQVTYGYTF TRBJ1-2 once NA TRBV15
TGTGCGGATCAAACAGGGGCCTCCACAGATACGCAGTATTTT CADQTGASTDTQYF TRBJ2-3 NA TRBD1 TRBV2
TGTGCCAGCAGTCGCAGGGGGCTCGAACTGTTTTTT CASSRRGLELFF TRBJ1-4 NA TRBD1 TRBV6-5
TGTGCCAGCAGCGCCGGGTCTGGCACTGAAGCTTTCTTT CASSAGSGTEAFF TRBJ1-1 NA NA TRBV9
TGTGCCAGCAGCTTGGAAGGGGCCCCTAACTATGGCTACACCTTC CASSLEGAPNYGYTF TRBJ1-2 NA NA TRBV5-8
TGTGCCGGAGGAAGCTCTGGGGCCAACGTCCTGACTTTC CAGGSSGANVLTF TRBJ2-6 once NA TRBV18
TGCAGCGTTGCCCTCGGAGCGGGAGGTGACAAGACCCAGTACTTC CSVALGAGGDKTQYF TRBJ2-5 NA TRBD2 TRBV29-1
TGTGCCAGCAGCCTTTTCGGGAATGAGCAGTTCTTC CASSLFGNEQFF TRBJ2-1 NA NA TRBV11-2
TGTGCCAGCAGCGTAGATGGCCCTGAAGCTTTCTTT CASSVDGPEAFF TRBJ1-1 NA NA TRBV9
TGTGCCAGCAGTTTAGAAGGGGTGAACACCGGGGAGCTGTTTTTT CASSLEGVNTGELFF TRBJ2-2 NA NA TRBV27
TGTGCCAGCAGACAGTCGGGGGGGGGTGGCTACACCTTC CASRQSGGGGYTF TRBJ1-2 NA NA TRBV27
TGCGCCAGCAGCCAAGTGGGACAGGCCACGAACACCGGGGAGCTGTTTTTT CASSQVGQATNTGELFF TRBJ2-2 NA TRBD1 TRBV4-3
TGTGCCAGCAGCCCGACTAGCGGGAGGGGAAACACCGGGGAGCTGTTTTTT CASSPTSGRGNTGELFF TRBJ2-2 NA TRBD2 TRBV5-5
TGTGCCAGCAGCTCTGTCGCTATCTCTGGAAACACCATATATTTT CASSSVAISGNTIYF TRBJ1-3 NA NA TRBV7-2
TGTGCCAGTAGTGACTACAGAGACTCTGGGGCCAACGTCCTGACTTTC CASSDYRDSGANVLTF TRBJ2-6 once NA TRBV19
TGTGCCAGCAGCCGAATATCGGGACAGGGGCCCGAGCAGTACTTC CASSRISGQGPEQYF TRBJ2-7 NA TRBD1 TRBV5-5
TGCAGCGTTGAACAGGGGGTCACTGAAGCTTTCTTT CSVEQGVTEAFF TRBJ1-1 NA TRBD1 TRBV29-1
TGCGCCAGCAGCCCAATTGCGACAGCGGGTAACTATGGCTACACCTTC CASSPIATAGNYGYTF TRBJ1-2 NA NA TRBV5-1
TGTGCCACAGAGGGGGGACAGGCCACCTACGAGCAGTACTTC CATEGGQATYEQYF TRBJ2-7 NA TRBD1 TRBV6-6
TGTGCCAGCGGCCACAGGGGCGAGCAGTACTTC CASGHRGEQYF TRBJ2-7 NA TRBD1 TRBV6-6
TGTGCCACCCCTAGGGACAGGGGCTCTGGAAACACCATATATTTT CATPRDRGSGNTIYF TRBJ1-3 NA TRBD1 TRBV27
TGTGCCAGCGCGTCGGGGACAGGGAGAGATAGAGGCAATGAGCAGTTCTTC CASASGTGRDRGNEQFF TRBJ2-1 NA TRBD1 TRBV18
TGTTCCAGCAGCCCTACCCCACCGAGCTACGAGCAGTACTTC CSSSPTPPSYEQYF TRBJ2-7 NA NA TRBV7-9
TGTGCCAGCAGTTTAGGGGGCCGGGGAAGGGGTGTGTCCCAGCATTTT CASSLGGRGRGVSQHF TRBJ1-5 NA NA TRBV28
TGTGCCAGCAGTACACAGGGGTGGCCTCAGCCCCAGCATTTT CASSTQGWPQPQHF TRBJ1-5 NA TRBD1 TRBV2
TGCGCCAGCAGCACCGGACAGTGGAACGAGCAGTACTTC CASSTGQWNEQYF TRBJ2-7 NA NA TRBV5-1
TGTGCCAGCAGTTTGCGGCAGGGGCCCCGGCAGTACTTC CASSLRQGPRQYF TRBJ2-7 NA NA TRBV2
TGCGCCAGCAGCCAAGACTTCAACTACGAGCAGTACTTC CASSQDFNYEQYF TRBJ2-7 NA NA TRBV4-3
TGTGCTAGCAGCTTAGGGACAGCTTATACAGATACGCAGTATTTT CASSLGTAYTDTQYF TRBJ2-3 NA TRBD1 TRBV7-7
TGTGCCAGCAGCCCGGGACAGCTTAATCAGCCCCAGCATTTT CASSPGQLNQPQHF TRBJ1-5 NA TRBD1 TRBV5-8
TGTGCCAGCAGTGCGTACAGGGGCGAGCAGTACTTC CASSAYRGEQYF TRBJ2-7 NA TRBD1 TRBV6-1
TGTGCCAGCAGCTCCGACCTTAGCGGGGGGCTCACAGATACGCAGTATTTT CASSSDLSGGLTDTQYF TRBJ2-3 NA TRBD2 TRBV7-2
TGCGCCAGCAGCCAAGACCAGCGGATTGGGAAGGATACGCAGTATTTT CASSQDQRIGKDTQYF TRBJ2-3 NA NA TRBV4-1
TGTGCCAGCAGCTTATTCGCTCACAGGGTCGACTCCTACGAGCAGTACTTC CASSLFAHRVDSYEQYF TRBJ2-7 once NA TRBV7-2
TGTGCCAGCTCACCGCTACAGGGTAACGAAAAACTGTTTTTT CASSPLQGNEKLFF TRBJ1-4 NA NA TRBV18
TGTGCCACTTTCAACTCCAGGGAGCTGTTTTTT CATFNSRELFF TRBJ2-2 NA NA TRBV6-5
TGTGCCAGCAGCTTTGGGGGTAGGGGGGGGACGTACGAGCAGTACTTC CASSFGGRGGTYEQYF TRBJ2-7 few NA TRBV7-2
TGTGCCAGCAGCCTCAGACTAGGGGGCCCTTACGAGCAGTACTTC CASSLRLGGPYEQYF TRBJ2-7 NA NA TRBV7-2
TGCGCCAGCAGTGATCTTCAGGGGGCCGGGAACACTGAAGCTTTCTTT CASSDLQGAGNTEAFF TRBJ1-1 few TRBD1 TRBV10-2
TGTGCCAGCAGCGCCGCCCGCTCCGGGAACACTGAAGCTTTCTTT CASSAARSGNTEAFF TRBJ1-1 NA NA TRBV7-9
TGTGCCAGCAGCTCGGTACTCACCTACGAGCAGTACTTC CASSSVLTYEQYF TRBJ2-7 NA NA TRBV7-9
TGTGCCAGCAGTGATCGCGGTGTGGGGGGAGGGCTCGACGAGCAGTACTTC CASSDRGVGGGLDEQYF TRBJ2-7 once TRBD2 TRBV6-1
TGCGCCAGCAGCTTAAATCTACTCTCTGGAAACACCATATATTTT CASSLNLLSGNTIYF TRBJ1-3 NA NA TRBV5-1
TGCGCCAGCAGCCAAGGCAGCGGGAGGCGGGAGACCCAGTACTTC CASSQGSGRRETQYF TRBJ2-5 NA TRBD2 TRBV4-1
TGTGCCAGCAGCCCTCTTCCGGGACTCAGCCAAGAGACCCAGTACTTC CASSPLPGLSQETQYF TRBJ2-5 NA NA TRBV5-4
TGTGCCAGCAGCGTAGTATTAAGTCCTACGGGGACTGAAGCTTTCTTT CASSVVLSPTGTEAFF TRBJ1-1 NA NA TRBV9
TGTGCCAGCAGTTACAGGGACAAATTGTTTTTT CASSYRDKLFF TRBJ1-4 NA NA TRBV6-6
TGTGCCAGCAGCCCTAGCAGGGGGGCTGAAGCTTTCTTT CASSPSRGAEAFF TRBJ1-1 NA TRBD1 TRBV7-9
TGTGCCAGCAGCTTAGACATGAACACTGAAGCTTTCTTT CASSLDMNTEAFF TRBJ1-1 NA NA TRBV7-9
TGCGCCAGCAGCCGGCTAGCGGGGGGCCTAGACGAGACCCAGTACTTC CASSRLAGGLDETQYF TRBJ2-5 NA TRBD2 TRBV4-1
TGTGCCAGCAGTGACTTCGGGGAGGTCGGTAAGCCCCAGCATTTT CASSDFGEVGKPQHF TRBJ1-5 NA NA TRBV6-1
TGTGCCAGCAGCTTCAGGGACTACGAGCAGTACTTC CASSFRDYEQYF TRBJ2-7 NA NA TRBV7-9
TGTGCCAGCAGCTCCGAGTACGAGCAGTACTTC CASSSEYEQYF TRBJ2-7 NA NA TRBV7-9
TGCGCCAGCAGCTTGGAGGGGGCCCCGGCTACTGAAGCTTTCTTT CASSLEGAPATEAFF TRBJ1-1 NA TRBD1 TRBV5-1
TGTGCCATCAGTGAGTCGTTAAAGGGGGCCACTGAGCAGTTCTTC CAISESLKGATEQFF TRBJ2-1 NA TRBD1 TRBV10-3
TGTGCCAGCAGCCCGGGGTGGCCCTACGAGCAGTACTTC CASSPGWPYEQYF TRBJ2-7 NA NA TRBV11-3